This T cell receptor (beta chain) came from a study of blood T cell repertoires in COVID-19. Study-level information: Specimens from acute and convalescent COVID-19 originated in the United States, Italy and Spain. Sources were T cells, B-cell-depleted T cells, or PBMCs; the material itself was cDNA or gDNA.

This clone was detected only a few times. Other nucleotide sequences in the sample specify the same CDR3. In the study's own analysis: Amplification from reference gene primers served as the basis for estimated nucleated cell counts. TCRdb's copy holds only in-frame clones and misses some; the assay was immunoSEQ multiplex PCR. D and trimming come from the DNA, and the V and J calls and clone size come from that table. This sample has under 150,000 clones, with more than 70% found just once. Seattle-derived patients entered the study during active infection and were followed longitudinally. Trimming pared 0 bases from V and 1 base from J, leaving 8 bases between. Germline V gene data show CDR1 as ENHRY and CDR2 as SYGVKD. The CDR3 is 15 residues long.

The TCR originated in a woman aged 60-70 years with COVID-19, enrolled during active disease. The chain combines TRBV10-3 with TRBJ2-3; D might be TRBD2 (5 bases). The sample was peripheral blood. As DNA, the CDR3 is TGTGCCATCAGTGAGTCTGAGGGTGGCACAGATACGCAGTATTTT. This translates into CAISESEGGTDTQYF.